The 17 T cell receptor beta chains below were found in one sample sequenced in a study of beta chain features in type 1 diabetes (dated by TCRdb to the late 2010s). What the authors observed across the whole study: Type 1 diabetes patients showed a moderate but significant shortening of TCRB CDR3 length in all four CD4+ subsets.

The antigens for these receptors are not known. The method was the immunoSEQ multiplex PCR assay. All of the isolated RNA was reverse transcribed with the High Capacity cDNA Reverse Transcription Kit, so expressed TCRB transcripts were sequenced. Entries here come from immuneACCESS through TCRdb and include only in-frame sequences with V and J called. Some clones fail to appear in such tables; in the studies checked, an unresolved V gene covers under half of the shortfall, and the cause of the remainder is unknown. The sample table shows about 29,000 clones, and 56% are seen once. Approximately 1.5% of the sample lies in the top ten. Sequenced material: Tregs from blood. According to the study, the label for this sample's cell subset or site signals: regulatory CD4+ T cells. Source of these receptors: a young woman with type 1 diabetes.

This clone was counted a few times. The CDR3 region is CASSLAGRGPGGYTF. The CDR3, as DNA: TGTGCCAGCAGTTTGGCGGGCAGGGGCCCAGGAGGCTACACCTTC. V gene TRBV28 combines with J gene TRBJ1-2; tentatively, D is TRBD1 (6 bases). This CDR3 is 15 amino acids long. Germline-derived CDR1 and CDR2 are MDHEN and SYDVKM. Trimming removed 3 bases from V and 8 bases from J, with 19 bases in between.

The V gene is TRBV5-1, the J gene TRBJ2-2; D is possibly TRBD2 (6 bases). In germline, CDR1 is SGHRS, CDR2 YFSETQ. V lost 0 bases, J lost 3 bases, and 6 bases lay in between. The CDR3 is made up of 14 amino acids. The CDR3 coding sequence is TGCGCCAGCAGCTTGGGACTAGACACCGGGGAGCTGTTTTTT. Its protein product is CASSLGLDTGELFF.

In its sample, this clone was seen a few times. The rearrangement links TRBV27 to TRBJ1-2, with D maybe TRBD1 (6 bases). The V gene lost 6 bases and the J gene lost 8 bases, with 16 bases spanning the gap. This CDR3 is 13 amino acids long. Germline lookup yields CDR1 MNHEY and CDR2 SMNVEV (reference sequence). CDR3 residues: CASRQTGEAGYTF. In DNA form, the CDR3 reads TGTGCCAGCAGGCAGACAGGCGAGGCGGGCTACACCTTC.

This clone was seen a single time. The chain joins TRBV5-1 to TRBJ1-2; 7 positions match TRBD1. Germline CDR1 reads SGHRS; CDR2 reads YFSETQ. V lost 4 bases and J lost 8; bases outside the gene matches: 11. CDR3 length: 14 residues. The CDR3: CASSPRDSFRGYTF. CDR3 in DNA: TGCGCCAGCAGCCCCCGGGACAGCTTCAGGGGCTACACCTTC.

This clone was observed a handful of times. The V gene is TRBV6-1, the J gene TRBJ2-1; 7 bases line up with TRBD2. Trimming at V came to 7 bases and at J to 7 bases, leaving 13 bases not matched to a gene. Germline assignment: CDR1 MNHNS and CDR2 SASEGT. The length of the CDR3 is 15 residues. The CDR3 is CASNVRSAGQNEQFF. In nucleotides, the CDR3 is TGTGCCAGCAACGTCCGCTCAGCGGGGCAAAATGAGCAGTTCTTC.

The rearrangement joins TRBV5-1 to TRBJ2-5; 11 nucleotides align to TRBD1. Germline CDR1 and CDR2: SGHRS and YFSETQ. Losses at the gene ends were 4 bases for V and 4 bases for J; bases not matched to a gene: 6. The CDR3 has 15 amino acids. CDR3 DNA: TGCGCCAGCAGCCCCGGACAGGGGGCAACAGAGACCCAGTACTTC. It translates to CASSPGQGATETQYF.

In DNA form, the CDR3 reads TGTGCTAGTGGTTTGGTACGATCAGGGAAAAACATTCAGTACTTC. It is translated as CASGLVRSGKNIQYF. The gene calls are TRBV12-5 and TRBJ2-4; D might be TRBD1 (5 bases). V lost 0 bases to trimming and J lost 4 bases, with 10 bases between them. The CDR3 has 15 residues. Germline V gives CDR1 LGHNT, CDR2 FRNRAP.

The chain is built from TRBV27 and TRBJ1-2, with a possible D match to TRBD1 (5 bases). CDR3 size: 16 residues. Germline lookup yields CDR1 MNHEY and CDR2 SMNVEV (reference sequence). Trimming pared 4 bases from V and 5 bases from J, leaving 20 bases between. CDR3 loop: CASSSARQSRLYGYTF. The DNA of the CDR3 is TGTGCCAGCAGTTCCGCTCGACAGTCACGTTTATATGGCTACACCTTC.

Judged by abundance, this clone is medium-sized. The V and J genes are TRBV7-9 and TRBJ2-7; maybe TRBD2 (6 bases). CDR3 length: 14 residues. Trimming pared 0 bases from V and 6 bases from J, leaving 12 bases between. Germline V gives CDR1 SEHNR, CDR2 FQNEAQ (reference sequence). As DNA, the CDR3 is TGTGCCAGCAGCTTAGCGAGCGGGCTGGGCGAGCAGTACTTC. Encoded protein: CASSLASGLGEQYF.

This chain uses TRBV6-5 with TRBJ2-5, with 9 positions matching TRBD1. V shed 0 bases, J shed 6 bases, and the junction held 5 bases outside the gene matches. The germline V gene encodes CDR1 MNHEY and CDR2 SVGAGI. The CDR3 sequence is 15 residues long. The DNA of the CDR3 is TGTGCCAGCAGTTACTCGGACAGGGGTCTAAAGACCCAGTACTTC. As protein: CASSYSDRGLKTQYF.

This clone occurred a few times. V is TRBV27 and J is TRBJ2-1, with 15 bases lining up with TRBD2. Germline V gives CDR1 MNHEY, CDR2 SMNVEV (reference sequence). The V and J ends lost 5 bases and 3 bases, in that order; junction bases with no gene match: 17. The CDR3 loop spans 21 amino acids. The CDR3 region has the DNA TGTGCCAGCAGTCACCAAACGAGGACTAGCGGGAGGGCCAGGGGCTACAATGAGCAGTTCTTC. This gives the protein CASSHQTRTSGRARGYNEQFF.

This clone was counted a few times. The CDR3 spells CASSLGSGVTDTQYF. Written as DNA, the CDR3 is TGTGCCAGCAGCTTAGGTTCGGGGGTCACAGATACGCAGTATTTT. The V call is TRBV7-9, the J call TRBJ2-3, with D possibly matching TRBD2 (6 bases). CDR3 size: 15 residues. Germline lookup yields CDR1 SEHNR and CDR2 FQNEAQ (reference sequence). V was cut by 1 base and J by 2 bases, with 10 bases left in between.

With respect to this clone: The sample carries other DNA sequences with the same CDR3. The rearrangement links TRBV5-1 to TRBJ1-2; a possible D gene is TRBD1 (5 bases). Germline V lookup: CDR1 SGHRS, CDR2 YFSETQ. V lost 1 base and J 6 bases, leaving 13 bases between the germline ends. The CDR3 sequence is 14 residues long. The CDR3 loop is CASSLSFQGDGYTF. The CDR3 DNA follows: TGCGCCAGCAGCTTGTCTTTCCAGGGCGATGGCTACACCTTC.

In DNA form, the CDR3 reads TGTGCCATCAGTGAGTCTGGCAGGGGCAGCTACGAGCAGTACTTC. It specifies CAISESGRGSYEQYF. This chain joins TRBV10-3 and TRBJ2-7; D possibly corresponds to TRBD1 (6 bases). CDR3 length: 15 residues. CDR1 is ENHRY, CDR2 SYGVKD, per germline. With 0 bases removed from V and 3 bases from J, the gap between germline ends came to 12 bases.

The chain couples TRBV28 to TRBJ2-5, with a weak D call TRBD2 (6 bases). V was clipped by 1 base and J by 7 bases, with 16 bases between them. The V gene's germline CDR1 is MDHEN and CDR2 SYDVKM. The CDR3 sequence is 15 residues long. CDR3 nucleotides: TGTGCCAGCAGTTTATTATCAGCGGACGGGAGGACCCAGTACTTC. Amino acid sequence: CASSLLSADGRTQYF.

V usage is TRBV5-1 and J usage is TRBJ2-1; a weak D match, TRBD2 (5 bases). The CDR3 loop spans 15 amino acids. Trimming removed 4 bases from V and 1 base from J, with 12 bases in between. Germline V gene lookup returns CDR1 SGHRS and CDR2 YFSETQ. The CDR3 loop reads CASSREGESYNEQFF. In nucleotides, the CDR3 is TGCGCCAGCAGCCGAGAGGGAGAATCCTACAATGAGCAGTTCTTC.

The chain joins TRBV7-2 to TRBJ2-5; perhaps TRBD2 as D (6 bases). There are 14 residues in the CDR3. Germline lookup yields CDR1 SGHTA and CDR2 FQGNSA. Trimming removed 8 bases at V and 5 bases at J, with 18 bases between. CDR3 protein: CASARAGGMETQYF. DNA of the CDR3: TGTGCCAGCGCGAGGGCGGGCGGGATGGAGACCCAGTACTTC. Supplemented by reference TRBV7-2 and TRBJ2-5, the full variable domain reads GAGVSQSPSNKVTEKGKDVELRCDPISGHTALYWYRQSLGQGLEFLIYFQGNSAPDKSGLPSDRFSAERTGGSVSTLTIQRTQQEDSAVYLCASARAGGMETQYFGPGTRLLVL.